This TCR beta chain was profiled in a study of tumor-infiltrating lymphocytes in primary liver carcinoma. About the research overall: Staging of the tumors gave T1-T3 N0M0, with widths of 4.2 to 10 cm.

The study co-extracted DNA and RNA from around 20-30 mg of unsorted bulk tissue. Primary liver carcinoma, confirmed by histopathology, was surgically resected. The study's findings and limits: There were only about 8-25% of top clones found in all five tumor regions. A significantly higher top-250-clone fraction was found in tumors than in blood (p = 0.039).

Remarks on this clonotype: What it binds is unknown.

This CDR3 contains 15 residues. Trimming left V 8 bases short and J 3 bases short, with 20 bases between. Looked up from germline, CDR1 is SGHAT and CDR2 is FQNNGV. Starting material of 500 to 600 ng total RNA yielded TCR beta cDNA via a constant-region primer. Slightly modified ARM-PCR with three nested multiplex PCR rounds yielded TCR beta libraries. TRBV1-TRBV30 forward primers paired with a C-beta reverse primer were used in the first two PCR rounds, which ran roughly 10 cycles each. Each CDR3 protein is one row after TCRdb ran MiXCR on the multiplex PCR reads. There are around 54,000 distinct CDR3 sequences in the sample; over 65% occur only once, and roughly 26% lies in the top ten.

The chain is built from TRBV11-2 and TRBJ2-7; the D gene is possibly TRBD2 (5 bases). The source is a man aged 35 to 55 with primary liver carcinoma and hepatitis B virus infection. The sequencing sample was made of liver tumor tissue from sampling region 2. As to subset: tumor region T2, inferior pole. The DNA of the CDR3 is TGTGCCAGCGCCCCCTTGGAGGCCGCCCACTACGAGCAGTACTTC. This translates into CASAPLEAAHYEQYF.